The clone carrying this T cell receptor beta chain has a handful of counts. Its antigen remains unknown. The junction departs from the called germline gene at one end, perhaps through a read error. For CDR3 and TCR beta VDJ profiling, genomic DNA was the template used. TCRdb used MiXCR to reprocess the reads, holding one entry per CDR3 protein. The data show around 500,000 distinct CDR3 sequences, with around a third seen just once and 0.7% to 1% held by the top ten. These data belong to a study of CD8+CD57+ T cells in acquired aplastic anemia. As for the study in general: The sorted CD4+ and CD8+ cells yielded an average approximately 3 ug of DNA. General study results and limits: Overlapping CD8+ CDR3 repertoires of patients and controls contained twenty-nine shared sequences. Simpson's diversity of CD8+ cells was not significantly different in patients compared with controls.

Those patients picked for sequencing had displayed CD8+CD57+ cell expansion on flow cytometry. The CDR3 spans 14 residues. Per the germline V gene, CDR1 is SEHNR and CDR2 is FQNEAQ (reference sequence). The source material was sorted CD4+, CD8+, or CD8+CD57+ T cells (not recorded which) from PBMCs. J is TRBJ2-2 and V is TRBV7-9, with a possible D match to TRBD2 (6 bases). This clonotype was obtained from a human donor with aplastic anemia. The CDR3 DNA reads TGTGCCAGCAGCCTAGCGCTTAACGCCGGGGAGCTGTTTTTT. This translates into CASSLALNAGELFF.